The 9 T cell receptor beta chains presented below share a single source sample, sequenced in a study of T cell responses to AZD1222 COVID-19 vaccine. TCRdb keeps only in-frame clones here, not all; method: immunoSEQ multiplex PCR. The sample yields roughly 200,000 clones, over 80% seen once. The sequencing used peripheral blood, collected 28 days after the second dose of the MenACWY control vaccine. All receptors derive from an adult who received the MenACWY meningococcal vaccine as a control.

The gene calls are TRBV18 and TRBJ1-1; tentatively, D is TRBD1 (5 bases). Trimming took off 2 bases at V and 4 bases at J, with 11 bases between the two ends. In germline, CDR1 is KGHSH, CDR2 LQKENI. The CDR3 consists of 14 residues. In nucleotides, the CDR3 is TGTGCCAGCTCACCAGGGACCCGGAGCACTGAAGCTTTCTTT. Translation: CASSPGTRSTEAFF.

J is TRBJ1-4 and V is TRBV27; D gene uncertain. The germline CDR1 and CDR2 sequences are MNHEY and SMNVEV (reference sequence). The CDR3 extends over 15 amino acids. Trimming took 8 bases from V and 0 from J, leaving 13 bases between them. Here the CDR3 DNA reads TGTGCCAGCCTCCCTCGGCTTGCAACTAATGAAAAACTGTTTTTT. Amino acids: CASLPRLATNEKLFF.

The chain recombines TRBV5-5 with TRBJ1-2, with D tentatively TRBD1 (5 bases). This CDR3 spans 15 amino acids. The V gene lost 4 bases and the J gene lost 0 bases, with 13 bases spanning the gap. Germline CDR1 SGHKS, CDR2 YYEKEE (reference sequence). The CDR3 DNA reads as TGTGCCAGCAGCGGGGGGACGGGAACTAACTATGGCTACACCTTC. It codes for CASSGGTGTNYGYTF.

This clone showed up just a few times. The gene calls are TRBV29-1 and TRBJ1-1; no firm D call. The CDR3 length is 15 residues. CDR1 and CDR2 (germline): SQVTM, ANQGSEA. Trimming left V 1 base short and J 4 bases short, with 16 bases between. DNA of the CDR3: TGCAGCGTTGAAGCCCGGGGTTCGGGTGCCACTGAAGCTTTCTTT. Protein: CSVEARGSGATEAFF.

In this sample, this clone turned up once. The rearrangement links TRBV27 to TRBJ2-1; D may correspond to TRBD1 or TRBD2 (6 bases each). The CDR3 covers 15 residues. The germline V gene encodes CDR1 MNHEY and CDR2 SMNVEV (reference sequence). Trimming removed 5 bases from V and 4 bases from J, with 15 bases in between. The CDR3 coding sequence is TGTGCCAGCAGTGACGGGGGCCCCGAATACAATGAGCAGTTCTTC. Its protein is CASSDGGPEYNEQFF.

V usage is TRBV29-1 and J usage is TRBJ1-1; D possibly corresponds to TRBD1 (6 bases). Trimming pared 7 bases from V and 4 bases from J, leaving 10 bases between. The germline V gene encodes CDR1 SQVTM and CDR2 ANQGSEA. CDR3 length equals 11 residues. DNA for the CDR3: TGCAGCGCCAACAGGGTCACTGAAGCTTTCTTT. It is translated as CSANRVTEAFF.

This clone was picked up one time. The V gene is TRBV7-2, the J gene TRBJ1-1, with 10 bases that match TRBD1. The CDR3 runs to 16 residues. Germline assignment: CDR1 SGHTA and CDR2 FQGNSA. The junction had 12 bases not matched to a gene; V was cut back by 8 bases and J by 3 bases. The CDR3 protein is CASSPGTGVFYTEAFF. CDR3 coding DNA: TGTGCCAGCTCCCCCGGGACAGGGGTGTTTTACACTGAAGCTTTCTTT.

This sequence joins TRBV28 and TRBJ1-1, with D perhaps TRBD1 (6 bases). The ends were cut back, 3 bases at V and 5 bases at J, with 25 bases in the middle. CDR1 and CDR2 from the germline V gene are MDHEN and SYDVKM. The CDR3 runs 18 residues. The CDR3 is CASSFLFSVGGLTTEAFF. The CDR3 DNA is TGTGCCAGCAGTTTTTTATTCAGCGTGGGGGGCCTGACTACTGAAGCTTTCTTT.

This chain uses TRBV4-3 with TRBJ1-3, with D possibly being TRBD1 (6 bases). This CDR3 comprises 15 residues. The V gene lost 0 bases and the J gene lost 2 bases, with 8 bases spanning the gap. Germline V lookup: CDR1 LGHNA, CDR2 YSLEER. The CDR3 loop is CASSQDQGPGNTIYF. In nucleotides, the CDR3 is TGCGCCAGCAGCCAAGACCAGGGGCCTGGAAACACCATATATTTT.